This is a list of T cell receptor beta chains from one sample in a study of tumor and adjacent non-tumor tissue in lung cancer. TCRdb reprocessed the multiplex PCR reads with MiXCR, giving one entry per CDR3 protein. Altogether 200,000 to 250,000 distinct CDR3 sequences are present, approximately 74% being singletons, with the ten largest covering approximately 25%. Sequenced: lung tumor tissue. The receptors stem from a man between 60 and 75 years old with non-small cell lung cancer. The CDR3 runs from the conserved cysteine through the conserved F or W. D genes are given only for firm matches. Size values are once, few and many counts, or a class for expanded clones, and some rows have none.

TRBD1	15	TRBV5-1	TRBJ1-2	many	CASRLGQGAIDGYTF	TGCGCCAGCAGACTAGGACAGGGGGCTATTGATGGCTACACCTTC
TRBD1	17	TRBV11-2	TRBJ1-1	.	CASSWARTGARNTEAFF	TGTGCCAGCTCCTGGGCGAGGACAGGGGCCCGGAACACTGAAGCTTTCTTT
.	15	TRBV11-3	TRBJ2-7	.	CVSSLDQNPTYEQYF	TGTGTCAGCAGTTTAGATCAAAATCCCACCTACGAGCAGTACTTC
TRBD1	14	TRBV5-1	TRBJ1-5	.	CASSQGQGNQPQRF	TGCGCCAGCAGCCAAGGACAGGGGAATCAGCCCCAGCGTTTT
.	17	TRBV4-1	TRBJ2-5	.	CASSQAPGQRVLEIQYF	TGCGCCAGTAGCCAAGCCCCGGGTCAGAGGGTTTTAGAGATCCAGTACTTC
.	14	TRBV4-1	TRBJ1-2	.	CASSQERTFEGYTF	TGCGCCAGCAGCCAAGAACGCACCTTTGAGGGCTACACCTTC
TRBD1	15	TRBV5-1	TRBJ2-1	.	CARSPGTGGNDEQFF	TGCGCCCGCAGCCCTGGGACAGGGGGGAACGATGAGCAGTTCTTC
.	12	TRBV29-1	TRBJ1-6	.	CSVGNGITPLHF	TGCAGCGTTGGCAACGGCATCACACCCCTCCACTTT
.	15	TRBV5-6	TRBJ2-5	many	CASSPRFQDAETQYF	TGTGCCAGCAGCCCCCGGTTTCAGGATGCAGAGACCCAGTACTTC
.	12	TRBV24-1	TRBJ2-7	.	CATSDLQDEQYF	TGTGCCACCAGTGATCTACAGGACGAGCAGTACTTC
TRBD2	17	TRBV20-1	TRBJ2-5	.	CSARDMKGTSKGETQYF	TGCAGTGCTAGAGATATGAAGGGGACTAGCAAGGGAGAGACCCAGTATTTC
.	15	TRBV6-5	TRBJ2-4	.	CANSYSRGAKNTQYF	TGTGCCAACAGTTACTCCCGGGGGGCCAAAAACACTCAGTACTTC
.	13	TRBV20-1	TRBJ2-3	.	CSARGSGVDTQYF	TGCAGTGCTAGAGGATCAGGGGTCGATACGCAGTATTTT
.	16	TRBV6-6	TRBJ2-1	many	CASSYSPRPPYNEQFF	TGTGCCAGCAGTTACTCGCCTAGACCCCCCTACAATGAGCAGTTCTTC
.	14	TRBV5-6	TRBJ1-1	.	CASSLKQGFTEAFF	TGTGCCAGCAGCTTGAAACAGGGATTCACTGAAGCTTTCTTT
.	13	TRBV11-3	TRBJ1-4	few	CASSSVANEKLFF	TGTGCCAGCAGCTCTGTGGCTAATGAAAAACTGTTTTTT
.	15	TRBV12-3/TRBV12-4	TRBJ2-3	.	CASSLEGSGTDTQYF	TGTGCCAGCAGTTTAGAAGGGTCAGGCACAGATACGCAGTATTTT
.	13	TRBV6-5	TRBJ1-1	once	CVSSSICSREASF	TGTGTCAGCAGTAGCATTTGTTCTCGGGAAGCTTCCTTT
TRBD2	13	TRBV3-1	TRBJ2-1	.	CASRALAVNEQFF	TGTGCCAGCAGAGCCCTAGCGGTGAATGAGCAGTTCTTC
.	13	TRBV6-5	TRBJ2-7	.	CAISYSTSYEQYF	TGTGCCATTAGTTACTCGACCAGCTACGAGCAGTACTTC
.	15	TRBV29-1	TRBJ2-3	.	CSVAIGTGSNQPQYF	TGCAGCGTTGCTATAGGGACTGGTAGCAATCAGCCCCAGTATTTT
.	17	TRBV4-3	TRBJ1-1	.	CASSQDVPGSSGTEALF	TGCGCCAGCAGCCAAGATGTTCCGGGCAGTTCGGGCACCGAAGCTTTATTT
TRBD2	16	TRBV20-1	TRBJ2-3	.	CSTWGKGRGGSDTQYF	TGCAGTACTTGGGGGAAGGGACGGGGGGGCTCAGATACGCAGTATTTT
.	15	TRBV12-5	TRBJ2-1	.	CASGLGGGTYYEQFF	TGTGCTAGTGGTTTGGGTGGAGGGACCTACTATGAGCAGTTCTTC
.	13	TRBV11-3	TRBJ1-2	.	CASSLRGYYGYSF	TGTGCCAGCAGCTTAAGAGGGTACTATGGCTACTCATTC
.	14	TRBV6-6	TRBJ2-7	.	CASRTTGEGYEQYF	TGTGCCAGCAGAACTACGGGTGAAGGCTACGAGCAGTACTTC
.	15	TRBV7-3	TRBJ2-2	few	CASNLKVPGTGELFF	TGTGCCAGCAACTTAAAGGTCCCGGGCACCGGGGAGCTGTTTTTT
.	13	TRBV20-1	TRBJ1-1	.	CSVRSRPSTEAFF	TGCAGTGTTAGATCACGTCCGAGTACTGAAGCTTTCTTT
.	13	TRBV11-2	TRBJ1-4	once	CAISTGLNENLFF	TGTGCCATCAGCACCGGATTGAATGAAAACCTGTTTTTT
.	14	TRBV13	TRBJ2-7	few	CASSLVPGAYEQYF	TGTGCCAGCAGCTTAGTGCCGGGGGCTTACGAGCAGTACTTC
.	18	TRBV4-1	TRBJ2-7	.	CTSSQDPLGGVYSYEQYF	TGCACTAGCAGCCAAGATCCTTTGGGGGGAGTCTACTCCTACGAGCAGTACTTC
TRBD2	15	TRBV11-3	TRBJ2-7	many	CASSHRTSGRYEQYF	TGTGCCAGCAGTCATCGGACTAGCGGGAGGTACGAGCAGTACTTC
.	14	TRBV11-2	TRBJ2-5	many	CASSWWGAGETQYF	TGTGCCAGCAGCTGGTGGGGGGCAGGGGAGACCCAGTACTTC
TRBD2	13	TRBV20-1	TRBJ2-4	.	CSSTTSVENIQYF	TGCAGTTCCACGACTAGCGTCGAAAACATTCAGTACTTC
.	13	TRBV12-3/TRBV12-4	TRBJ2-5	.	CASSLNQQETQYF	TGTGCCAGCAGTTTGAACCAGCAAGAGACCCAGTACTTC
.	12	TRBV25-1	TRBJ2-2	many	CASGVGTGELFF	TGTGCCAGTGGGGTCGGCACCGGGGAGCTGTTTTTT
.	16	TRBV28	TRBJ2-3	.	CASSLGGLTVTDTQYF	TGTGCCAGCAGTCTTGGGGGGCTAACCGTCACAGATACGCAGTATTTT
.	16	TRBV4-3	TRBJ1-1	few	CASSHRDYNMNTEAFF	TGCGCCAGCAGCCACAGGGATTACAACATGAACACTGAAGCTTTCTTT
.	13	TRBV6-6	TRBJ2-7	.	CASSSQASYEYYF	TGTGCCAGCAGTTCCCAGGCCTCCTACGAGTACTACTTC
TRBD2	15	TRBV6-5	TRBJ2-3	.	CAGRSGTTDTDMQYF	TGTGCCGGCAGGAGTGGGACTACCGACACAGATATGCAGTATTTT
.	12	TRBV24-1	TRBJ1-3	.	CATNALGNTIYF	TGTGCCACCAATGCCCTTGGAAACACCATATATTTT
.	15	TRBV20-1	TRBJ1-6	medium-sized	CSARDTGRYNSPLHF	TGCAGTGCTAGAGATACGGGACGGTATAATTCACCCCTCCACTTT
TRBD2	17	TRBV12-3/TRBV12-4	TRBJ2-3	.	CASSPQLGLAVGDTHYF	TGTGCCAGCAGTCCACAGCTCGGACTAGCAGTTGGAGATACGCACTATTTT